What follows is one T cell receptor beta chain and its context. Trimming shortened V by 3 bases and J by 1 base, and 9 bases separated the two germline ends. This CDR3 spans 14 amino acids. From germline, CDR1 is SGHVS and CDR2 FNYEAQ. The data belong to a study of OX40 agonist ivuxolimab in advanced cancers. The data were produced by immunoSEQ multiplex PCR, yet TCRdb's version contains in-frame clones alone and is incomplete. The sample lists 90,000 to 150,000 clones, approximately 92% seen once, with more than 0.45% in the top ten. The rearrangement joins TRBV7-6 to TRBJ2-5, with D unresolved. The clonotype was recovered from an adult with an advanced solid tumor such as melanoma, head and neck, liver or kidney cancer. The sequences come from CD4+ or CD8+ T cells sorted from blood, collected in a trial of the OX40 agonist ivuxolimab. CDR3 coding DNA: TGTGCCAGCAGCTTCGACAACCTCCAAGAGACCCAGTACTTC. Translating it yields CASSFDNLQETQYF.